A single sample gave rise to the 9 T cell receptor beta chains below, sequenced in a study of T cell repertoires in cytomegalovirus infection. TCRdb fed the reads into MiXCR, producing one record per CDR3 protein. The sample has some 100,000 distinct CDR3 sequences; about 22% are singletons. Material: CD8+ T cells from PBMCs. These receptors were obtained from a human donor in good health (CMV status not recorded). Some clones in this sample may be carry-over from other donors' samples.

V and J are TRBV20-1 and TRBJ2-3; TRBD1 agrees at 9 bases. The CDR3 covers 15 residues. The junction had 5 bases not matched to a gene; V was cut back by 2 bases and J by 2 bases. Germline CDR1 is DFQATT and CDR2 is SNEGSKA (reference sequence). The CDR3 protein is CSARPQGANTDTQYF. DNA of the CDR3: TGCAGTGCTAGACCACAGGGGGCCAACACAGATACGCAGTATTTT.

Of note for this clonotype: Possible read error: a much larger clone is one base away. The conserved phenylalanine or tryptophan is not found at the CDR3 terminus, so this likely reflects a read error. The genes are TRBV7-4 and TRBJ2-3; tentative D call: TRBD2 (6 bases). Between the trimmed V and J ends, which lost 0 bases and 4 bases, there was a span of 14 bases. Germline lookup yields CDR1 SGHVT and CDR2 SQSDAQ. The CDR3 runs to 16 residues. CDR3 in amino acids: CASSLARGVGADTQYL. The CDR3 DNA reads TGTGCCAGCAGCTTAGCCCGCGGGGTCGGAGCAGATACGCAGTATTTA.

For the CDR3, the DNA is TGTGCCAGCAGTCCAGGGGGGACAGTTGGCTACACCTTC. Translated: CASSPGGTVGYTF. The chain is built from TRBV12-3 or TRBV12-4 and TRBJ1-2; 7 bases align to TRBD1. This CDR3 has 13 amino acids. V lost 5 bases, J lost 7 bases, and 7 bases stayed unmatched.

The J gene is TRBJ2-2, the V gene TRBV14, with D tentatively TRBD1 or TRBD2 (6 bases each). In germline, CDR1 is SGHDN, CDR2 FVKESK. V was clipped by 4 bases and J by 6 bases, with 15 bases between them. This CDR3 is 15 amino acids long. The CDR3, as DNA: TGTGCCAGCAGCCCATGGGGGGCCCGGTCCGGGGAGCTGTTTTTT. Translating gives CASSPWGARSGELFF.

This clonotype was counted at least ten times. The chain has TRBV7-2 and TRBJ2-7; possibly TRBD2 for D (6 bases). V was cut by 5 bases and J by 1 base, with 15 bases left in between. The CDR3 loop spans 15 amino acids. Germline V gives CDR1 SGHTA, CDR2 FQGNSA. The chain's CDR3 is CASSPELAASYEQYF. DNA of the CDR3: TGTGCCAGCAGCCCAGAACTAGCCGCGTCCTACGAGCAGTACTTC.

This clonotype was observed at least ten times. The chain links TRBV7-6 to TRBJ2-5, with 11 bases that match TRBD2. V lost 4 bases to trimming and J lost 5 bases; unmatched junction nucleotides: 9. Per the germline V gene, CDR1 is SGHVS and CDR2 is FNYEAQ. The CDR3 length is 16 residues. CDR3: CASSYRGTSGRETQYF. The CDR3, as DNA: TGTGCCAGCAGCTATCGGGGGACTAGCGGAAGGGAGACCCAGTACTTC.

To note about this clonotype: Since a much larger clone is just one base distant, this may be a read error. This chain joins TRBV7-2 and TRBJ1-5; a weak D match, TRBD1 (6 bases). Trimming took 1 base from V and 5 from J, leaving 15 bases between them. This CDR3 is 16 amino acids long. Germline CDR1 reads SGHTA; CDR2 reads FQGNSA. CDR3 bases: TGTGCCAGCAGCTTAGTATCCAGGGGAGGTTATCAGCCCCAGCATTTT. Protein sequence: CASSLVSRGGYQPQHF.

This clonotype came up many times. This chain joins TRBV7-2 and TRBJ2-7; D gene unclear. Trimming removed 4 bases at V and 5 bases at J, with 6 bases between. CDR3 length: 11 amino acids. Germline V lookup: CDR1 SGHTA, CDR2 FQGNSA. The CDR3 nucleotides read TGTGCCAGCAGCTACACCGACGAGCAGTACTTC. This translates into CASSYTDEQYF.

V usage is TRBV6-2 or TRBV6-3 and J usage is TRBJ2-1; D gene unclear. Germline CDR1 is MNHEY and CDR2 is SVGEGT. The V end lost 6 bases, the J end lost 4 bases, and 7 bases lay between the germline ends. The CDR3 has 12 amino acids. CDR3 sequence (DNA): TGTGCCAGCAGGGTAGGATACAATGAGCAGTTCTTC. It yields the protein CASRVGYNEQFF.